The 27 T cell receptor beta chains presented below share a single source sample, sequenced in a study of response to subunit inactivated influenza vaccine. A single record per CDR3 protein comes from TCRdb applying MiXCR to the RT-PCR reads. The sample carries fewer than 550,000 distinct CDR3 sequences, around 25% recorded once. Material: CD4+ T cells sorted from PBMCs, obtained roughly 5 days after vaccination. The source of these receptors is a middle-aged man who received an inactivated influenza vaccine.

The rearrangement uses TRBV29-1 and TRBJ2-1; 14 bases fit TRBD2. The CDR3 has 14 amino acids. With V trimmed by 7 bases and J by 6 bases, 5 bases remained unmatched. Looked up from germline, CDR1 is SQVTM and CDR2 is ANQGSEA. CDR3 coding DNA: TGCAGCGACCTGACTAGCGGGAGGGGCAATGAGCAGTTCTTC. Amino acid sequence: CSDLTSGRGNEQFF.

The rearrangement links TRBV5-8 to TRBJ2-2, with TRBD1 identical over 12 bases. The V segment lost 4 bases and the J segment 4 bases; nucleotides outside the gene matches: 5. Per the germline V gene, CDR1 is SGHTS and CDR2 is YDEGEE. CDR3 length: 16 residues. Here the CDR3 reads CASSIRDRGRTGELFF. Here the CDR3 DNA reads TGTGCCAGCAGCATCCGGGACAGGGGGCGCACCGGGGAGCTGTTTTTT. The variable domain in full, completed from reference TRBV5-8 and TRBJ2-2, reads EAGVTQSPTHLIKTRGQQATLRCSPISGHTSVYWYQQALGLGLQFLLWYDEGEERNRGNFPPRFSGRQFPNYSSELNVNALELEDSALYLCASSIRDRGRTGELFFGEGSRLTVL.

This chain uses TRBV12-3 or TRBV12-4 with TRBJ2-1; D gene ambiguous. There are 14 residues in the CDR3. V lost 4 bases to trimming and J lost 8 bases, with 15 bases between them. CDR3 DNA sequence: TGTGCCAGCAGTTCGACTGCTGTACACGATGAGCAGTTCTTC. Amino acids: CASSSTAVHDEQFF.

The V call is TRBV7-2, the J call TRBJ2-7, with D tentatively TRBD1 or TRBD2 (5 bases each). Germline values: CDR1 SGHTA, CDR2 FQGNSA. The V and J ends lost 5 bases and 0 bases respectively, with 14 bases between them. The CDR3 spans 15 residues. CDR3 in DNA: TGTGCCAGCAGCCGGGACCCGGGGAGCTCCTACGAGCAGTACTTC. As protein: CASSRDPGSSYEQYF.

The rearrangement uses TRBV12-3 or TRBV12-4 and TRBJ2-3; 9 bases line up with TRBD2. The V gene end was trimmed by 3 bases and the J gene end by 3 bases; junction bases not matched to a gene: 4. This CDR3 has 15 amino acids. Written as DNA, the CDR3 is TGTGCCAGCAGTTTCCACAGCGGGGGGACAGATACGCAGTATTTT. Translation gives CASSFHSGGTDTQYF.

This clonotype was seen a handful of times. This rearrangement joins TRBV4-1 to TRBJ2-1; 7 bases are a match to TRBD2. There are 17 residues in the CDR3. V trimming: 2 bases; J trimming: 6 bases; junction bases outside the gene matches: 13. CDR1 and CDR2 from the germline V gene are MGHRA and YSYEKL. The CDR3 DNA reads as TGCGCCAGCAGCCAACAGGTTTGGGAGCGGGGATCCAATGAGCAGTTCTTC. It specifies CASSQQVWERGSNEQFF.

CDR3 sequence (DNA): TGTGCCAGCAGCTTAGGGGTTTCTAGCGGGCCCTACAATGAGCAGTTCTTC. Translating gives CASSLGVSSGPYNEQFF. The chain has TRBV7-9 and TRBJ2-1, with 8 bases fitting TRBD2. Germline V gives CDR1 SEHNR, CDR2 FQNEAQ (reference sequence). The ends lost 1 base at V and 2 bases at J; junction bases unmatched: 7. CDR3 length equals 17 residues.

This clonotype occurred a few times. The CDR3, as DNA: TGTGCCAGCTCACCAGGGCTATTGACAGATACGCAGTATTTT. Protein product: CASSPGLLTDTQYF. This chain links TRBV18 with TRBJ2-3, with D uncertain. CDR3 size: 14 residues. The V gene's germline CDR1 is KGHSH and CDR2 LQKENI. Between the trimmed V and J ends, which lost 2 bases and 3 bases, there was a span of 9 bases.

The gene calls are TRBV6-1 and TRBJ2-5, with D perhaps given as TRBD1 or TRBD2 (5 bases each). CDR1 and CDR2 from the germline V gene are MNHNS and SASEGT. The CDR3 extends over 14 amino acids. V lost 5 bases and J 7 bases, leaving 17 bases between the germline ends. The CDR3 DNA is TGTGCCAGCAGTAGGGACGGGGTATGGGGGACCCAGTACTTC. Protein: CASSRDGVWGTQYF.

The sample holds many counts of this clonotype. The chain joins TRBV10-3 to TRBJ2-7; maybe TRBD1 (6 bases). V was clipped by 3 bases and J by 5 bases, with 11 bases between them. CDR1 is ENHRY, CDR2 SYGVKD, per germline. The CDR3 extends over 13 amino acids. CDR3 amino acids: CAISERGRNEQYF. Here the CDR3 DNA reads TGTGCCATCAGTGAAAGGGGGAGAAACGAGCAGTACTTC.

The V and J genes are TRBV5-1 and TRBJ1-5; D not certain. The length of the CDR3 is 15 residues. Germline V CDR1 and CDR2: SGHRS, YFSETQ. V lost 0 bases and J 6 bases, leaving 13 bases between the germline ends. The CDR3 DNA reads TGCGCCAGCAGCTTGGCCGGGTCAGGATCTCAGCCCCAGCATTTT. Residues: CASSLAGSGSQPQHF.

V is TRBV12-3 or TRBV12-4 and J is TRBJ2-3; TRBD2 agrees at 9 bases. The CDR3 covers 15 residues. With V trimmed by 6 bases and J by 2 bases, 6 bases remained unmatched. CDR3 bases: TGTGCCAGCAGGGGGATAGCGGGGGCCACAGATACGCAGTATTTT. Its protein is CASRGIAGATDTQYF.

In this sample, this clonotype turned up a few times. The chain is built from TRBV7-2 and TRBJ2-7; D uncertain. V was clipped by 5 bases and J by 2 bases, with 10 bases between them. Germline CDR1 reads SGHTA; CDR2 reads FQGNSA. This CDR3 has 13 residues. CDR3 sequence (DNA): TGTGCCAGCAGCGCACAGATTACCTACGAGCAGTACTTC. The encoded protein is CASSAQITYEQYF.

The chain recombines TRBV6-2 or TRBV6-3 with TRBJ2-1; a possible D gene is TRBD1 (6 bases). The V end was cut by 5 bases, the J end by 9 bases, with 11 bases between. This CDR3 contains 12 residues. Germline values: CDR1 MNHEY, CDR2 SVGEGT. The CDR3 coding sequence is TGTGCCAGCAGTCTTGACAGGTCTGAGCAGTTCTTC. Amino acid sequence: CASSLDRSEQFF.

The chain employs TRBV6-1 and TRBJ2-7, with D perhaps matching TRBD1 or TRBD2 (5 bases each). From germline, CDR1 is MNHNS and CDR2 SASEGT. CDR3 length: 18 residues. V was cut by 7 bases and J by 5 bases, with 30 bases left in between. The CDR3, as DNA: TGTGCCAGCACTGGAGGTGGGGCAGCCGAATCAACTGACAACGAGCAGTACTTC. Translation gives CASTGGGAAESTDNEQYF.

The rearrangement uses TRBV12-3 or TRBV12-4 and TRBJ2-2, with D possibly matching TRBD2 (5 bases). The CDR3 loop spans 16 amino acids. Trimming stripped 5 bases from V and 1 base from J, with 14 bases between. CDR3 nucleotide sequence: TGTGCCAGCAGTCCCGAGGGAGAGAGGAACACCGGGGAGCTGTTTTTT. Residues: CASSPEGERNTGELFF.

The chain employs TRBV11-2 and TRBJ1-1; tentative D call: TRBD1 (5 bases). The CDR3 totals 13 residues. V was trimmed by 1 base and J by 11 bases, leaving 14 bases between them. CDR1 SGHAT and CDR2 FQNNGV come from the germline V gene. The CDR3: CASSLGRGGAAFF. The CDR3 DNA reads TGTGCCAGCAGCTTAGGAAGAGGAGGGGCCGCTTTCTTT.

This clonotype was seen more than once but under ten times. This chain connects TRBV5-1 to TRBJ1-1; D perhaps matches TRBD1 (5 bases). Germline CDR1 and CDR2: SGHRS and YFSETQ. The CDR3 runs to 15 residues. The V gene lost 2 bases and the J gene lost 0 bases, with 11 bases spanning the gap. The CDR3: CASSFGGIMNTEAFF. The CDR3 DNA sequence: TGCGCCAGCAGCTTCGGGGGAATAATGAACACTGAAGCTTTCTTT.

The table lists this clonotype with a few counts. The rearrangement links TRBV6-4 to TRBJ2-5; D not resolved. Germline CDR1 reads MRHNA; CDR2 reads SNTAGT. V was cut by 3 bases and J by 7 bases, with 9 bases left in between. CDR3 length: 12 residues. CDR3 sequence reads: CASSERAWTQYF. The CDR3, as DNA: TGTGCCAGCAGTGAAAGGGCTTGGACCCAGTACTTC.

This clonotype was counted many times. This chain uses TRBV7-2 with TRBJ2-7, with 8 bases fitting TRBD1. The CDR3 is made up of 14 amino acids. Trimming cost V 5 bases and J 0 bases; bases outside gene matches: 3. Germline CDR1 and CDR2: SGHTA and FQGNSA. This chain's CDR3 is CASSRQGSSYEQYF. The CDR3 coding sequence is TGTGCCAGCAGCCGACAGGGGAGCTCCTACGAGCAGTACTTC.

This sequence joins TRBV7-2 and TRBJ2-2; a possible D gene is TRBD2 (5 bases). The V and J ends lost 3 bases and 6 bases respectively, with 11 bases between them. This CDR3 region has 14 residues. Germline V gives CDR1 SGHTA, CDR2 FQGNSA. The CDR3 DNA is TGTGCCAGCAGCTTCAGGCTAGCCGCCGGGGAGCTGTTTTTT. This encodes CASSFRLAAGELFF.

This clonotype was seen a handful of times. This chain links TRBV28 with TRBJ2-3, with 8 positions matching TRBD1. The CDR3 loop spans 16 amino acids. The ends lost 2 bases at V and 4 bases at J; junction bases unmatched: 8. Germline V CDR1 and CDR2: MDHEN, SYDVKM. As DNA, the CDR3 is TGTGCCAGCAGTTTAATTGGGGGACAGGTCTCAGATACGCAGTATTTT. Protein: CASSLIGGQVSDTQYF. Full variable domain (remainder filled in from reference TRBV28 and TRBJ2-3): DVKVTQSSRYLVKRTGEKVFLECVQDMDHENMFWYRQDPGLGLRLIYFSYDVKMKEKGDIPEGYSVSREKKERFSLILESASTNQTSMYLCASSLIGGQVSDTQYFGPGTRLTVL.

J is TRBJ2-7 and V is TRBV27; D perhaps matches TRBD2 (7 bases). The CDR3 runs 14 residues. V shed 6 bases and J shed 1 base, with 13 bases lying between them. Germline V gene lookup returns CDR1 MNHEY and CDR2 SMNVEV (reference sequence). In DNA, the CDR3 is TGTGCCAGCAGGGGGGGGACAAGATCCTACGAGCAGTACTTC. Encoded protein: CASRGGTRSYEQYF.

The DNA of the CDR3 is TGTGCCAGCAGCTTAGGCCTTTCTTCGGCCGAGCAGTTCTTC. Translating gives CASSLGLSSAEQFF. This chain links TRBV11-2 with TRBJ2-1, with D hard to call. Germline lookup yields CDR1 SGHAT and CDR2 FQNNGV. The CDR3 has 14 residues. V gave up 1 base and J gave up 10 bases, with 14 bases separating them. Variable domain in full (rest from reference TRBV11-2 and TRBJ2-1): EAGVAQSPRYKIIEKRQSVAFWCNPISGHATLYWYQQILGQGPKLLIQFQNNGVVDDSQLPKDRFSAERLKGVDSTLKIQPAKLEDSAVYLCASSLGLSSAEQFFGPGTRLTVL.

The V gene is TRBV28, the J gene TRBJ1-5; D gene uncertain. The germline gives CDR1 MDHEN, CDR2 SYDVKM. V lost 2 bases and J lost 1, with 18 bases in between. The CDR3 totals 18 residues. The CDR3, as DNA: TGTGCCAGCAGTTTAGGGTCAGCCTGGGGTATGAGCAATCAGCCCCAGCATTTT. Encoded protein: CASSLGSAWGMSNQPQHF. Drawing the rest from reference TRBV28 and TRBJ1-5, the complete variable domain is DVKVTQSSRYLVKRTGEKVFLECVQDMDHENMFWYRQDPGLGLRLIYFSYDVKMKEKGDIPEGYSVSREKKERFSLILESASTNQTSMYLCASSLGSAWGMSNQPQHFGDGTRLSIL.

This clonotype was observed once. DNA for the CDR3: TGTGCCAGCAGCCGCGTTAGCGTAGCAGACGAGCAGTACTTC. Residues: CASSRVSVADEQYF. The chain recombines TRBV14 with TRBJ2-7; weak D call: TRBD2 (5 bases). The CDR3 totals 14 residues. The germline V and J ends were trimmed by 4 bases and 5 bases, with 15 bases remaining between them. The germline V gene has CDR1 SGHDN and CDR2 FVKESK.

Comment on this clonotype: One junction end does not reproduce the germline sequence, and a read error may be involved. The chain links TRBV29-1 to TRBJ1-4; the match to TRBD1 covers 10 bases. Germline CDR1 reads SQVTM; CDR2 reads ANQGSEA. The CDR3 covers 14 residues. The CDR3 region is CSVEDRGQNEKLFF. CDR3 DNA: TGCAGCGTCGAAGACAGGGGGCAGAATGAAAAACTGTTTTTT.